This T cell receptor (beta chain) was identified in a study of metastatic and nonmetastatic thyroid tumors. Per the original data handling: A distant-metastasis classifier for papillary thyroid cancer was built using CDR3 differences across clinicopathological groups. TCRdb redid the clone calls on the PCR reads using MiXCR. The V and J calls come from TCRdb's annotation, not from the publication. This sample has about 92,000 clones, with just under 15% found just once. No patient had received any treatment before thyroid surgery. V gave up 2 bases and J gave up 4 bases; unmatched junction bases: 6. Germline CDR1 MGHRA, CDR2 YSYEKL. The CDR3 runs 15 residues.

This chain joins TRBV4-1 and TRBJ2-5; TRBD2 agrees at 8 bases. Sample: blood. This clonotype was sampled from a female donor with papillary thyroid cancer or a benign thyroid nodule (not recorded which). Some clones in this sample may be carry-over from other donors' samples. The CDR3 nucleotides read TGCGCCAGCAGCCAACCAGGACTAGCAAGAGAGACCCAGTACTTC. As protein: CASSQPGLARETQYF.